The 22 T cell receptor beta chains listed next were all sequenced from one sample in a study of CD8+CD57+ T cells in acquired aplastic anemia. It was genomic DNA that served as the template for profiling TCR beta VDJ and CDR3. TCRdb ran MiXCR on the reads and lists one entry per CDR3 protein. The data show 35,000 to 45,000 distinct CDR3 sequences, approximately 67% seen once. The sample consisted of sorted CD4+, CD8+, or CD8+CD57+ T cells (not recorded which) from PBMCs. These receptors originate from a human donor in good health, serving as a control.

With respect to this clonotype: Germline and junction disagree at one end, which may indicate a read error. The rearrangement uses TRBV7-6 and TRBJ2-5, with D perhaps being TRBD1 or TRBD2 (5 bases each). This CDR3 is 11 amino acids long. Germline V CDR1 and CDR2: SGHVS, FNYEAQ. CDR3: CAGSLGETQHF. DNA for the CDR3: TGTGCCGGCAGCTTAGGGGAGACCCAGCACTTT. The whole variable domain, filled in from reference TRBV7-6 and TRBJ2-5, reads GAGVSQSPRYKVTKRGQDVALRCDPISGHVSLYWYRQALGQGPEFLTYFNYEAQQDKSGLPNDRFSAERPEGSISTLTIQRTEQRDSAMYRCAGSLGETQHFGPGTRLLVL.

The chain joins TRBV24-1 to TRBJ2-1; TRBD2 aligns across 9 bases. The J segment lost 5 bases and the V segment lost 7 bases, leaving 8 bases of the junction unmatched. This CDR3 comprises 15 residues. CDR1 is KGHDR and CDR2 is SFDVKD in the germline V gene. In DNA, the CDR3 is TGTGCCACCAGAGCCGGGACTAGCTCTAACAATGAGCAGTTCTTC. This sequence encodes CATRAGTSSNNEQFF.

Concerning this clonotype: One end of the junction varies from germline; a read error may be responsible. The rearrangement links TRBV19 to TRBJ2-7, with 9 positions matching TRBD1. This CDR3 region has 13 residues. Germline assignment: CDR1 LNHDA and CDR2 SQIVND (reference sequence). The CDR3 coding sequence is TGTGGCAGTAGTTCCGGGACAGGGTGTGAGCAGTACTTC. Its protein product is CGSSSGTGCEQYF.

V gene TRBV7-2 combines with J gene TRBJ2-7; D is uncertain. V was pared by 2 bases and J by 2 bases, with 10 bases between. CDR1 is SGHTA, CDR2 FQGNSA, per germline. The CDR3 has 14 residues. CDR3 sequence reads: CASSLPGTTYEQYF. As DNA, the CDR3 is TGTGCCAGCAGCTTACCTGGTACCACCTACGAGCAGTACTTC.

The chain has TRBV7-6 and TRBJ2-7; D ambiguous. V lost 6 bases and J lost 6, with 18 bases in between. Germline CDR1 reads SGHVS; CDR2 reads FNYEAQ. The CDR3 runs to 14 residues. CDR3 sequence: CASSPTSTPGEQYF. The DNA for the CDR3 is TGTGCCAGCAGTCCCACTTCGACTCCTGGCGAGCAGTACTTC.

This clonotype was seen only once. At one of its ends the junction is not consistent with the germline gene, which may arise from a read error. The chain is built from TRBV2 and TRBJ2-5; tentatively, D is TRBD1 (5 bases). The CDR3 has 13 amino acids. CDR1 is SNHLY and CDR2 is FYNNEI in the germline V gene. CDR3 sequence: CAISRQPQETQYF. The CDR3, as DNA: TGTGCCATCAGTAGACAGCCACAAGAGACCCAGTACTTC.

The CDR3 nucleotides are TGTGCCAGCAGCCGTGGGTACCAAGAGACCCAGTACTTC. Its protein product is CASSRGYQETQYF. This chain connects TRBV7-9 to TRBJ2-5, with D unclear. Germline loops: CDR1 SEHNR, CDR2 FQNEAQ (reference sequence). Between the trimmed V and J ends, which lost 5 bases and 0 bases, there was a span of 7 bases. This CDR3 has 13 residues.

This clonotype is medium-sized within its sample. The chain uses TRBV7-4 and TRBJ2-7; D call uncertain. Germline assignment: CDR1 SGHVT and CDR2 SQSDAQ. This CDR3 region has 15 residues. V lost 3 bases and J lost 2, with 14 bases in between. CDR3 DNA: TGTGCCAGCAGCTTCAAAGTTTCGTTCACCTACGAGCAGTACTTC. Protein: CASSFKVSFTYEQYF.

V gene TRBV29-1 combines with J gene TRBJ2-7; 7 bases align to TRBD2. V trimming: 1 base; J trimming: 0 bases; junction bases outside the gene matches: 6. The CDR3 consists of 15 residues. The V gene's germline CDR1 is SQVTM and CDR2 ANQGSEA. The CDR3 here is CSVEGGGPNSYEQYF. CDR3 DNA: TGCAGCGTTGAAGGGGGGGGACCGAACTCCTACGAGCAGTACTTC.

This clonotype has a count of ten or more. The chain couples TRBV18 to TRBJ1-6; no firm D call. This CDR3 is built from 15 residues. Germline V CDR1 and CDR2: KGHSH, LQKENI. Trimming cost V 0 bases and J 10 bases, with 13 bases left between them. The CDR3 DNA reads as TGTGCCAGCTCACCACCGATTCGGGAGAGGTCACCCCTCCACTTT. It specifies CASSPPIRERSPLHF.

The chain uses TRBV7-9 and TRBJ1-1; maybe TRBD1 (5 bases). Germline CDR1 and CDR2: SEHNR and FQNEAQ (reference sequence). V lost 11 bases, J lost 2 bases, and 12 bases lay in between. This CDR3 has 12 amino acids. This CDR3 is CAAGGLNTEAFF. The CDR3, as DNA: TGTGCCGCGGGGGGACTAAACACTGAAGCTTTCTTT.

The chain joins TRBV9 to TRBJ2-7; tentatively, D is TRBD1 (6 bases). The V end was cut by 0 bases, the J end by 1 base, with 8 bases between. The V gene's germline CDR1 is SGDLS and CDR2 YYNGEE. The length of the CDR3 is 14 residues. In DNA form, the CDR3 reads TGTGCCAGCAGCGTAGGGACAGTTTCCTACGAGCAGTACTTC. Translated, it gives CASSVGTVSYEQYF. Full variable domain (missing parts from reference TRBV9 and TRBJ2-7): DSGVTQTPKHLITATGQRVTLRCSPRSGDLSVYWYQQSLDQGLQFLIQYYNGEERAKGNILERFSAQQFPDLHSELNLSSLELGDSALYFCASSVGTVSYEQYFGPGTRLTVT.

The CDR3 DNA reads as TGTGCCAGCAGCCCTGGACCCACGCAGTATTTT. This codes for CASSPGPTQYF. V and J are TRBV11-2 and TRBJ2-3; D remains ambiguous. The V end was cut by 5 bases, the J end by 9 bases, with 9 bases between. The V gene's germline CDR1 is SGHAT and CDR2 FQNNGV. This CDR3 is built from 11 residues.

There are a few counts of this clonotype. CDR3 DNA: TGCAGCGTTGATATAGGACAGGGCAAAGAGACCCAGTACTTC. Its protein product is CSVDIGQGKETQYF. The genes are TRBV29-1 and TRBJ2-5, with 8 nucleotides matching TRBD1. This CDR3 comprises 14 residues. V lost 3 bases, J lost 3 bases, and 6 bases stayed unmatched. Germline V gene lookup returns CDR1 SQVTM and CDR2 ANQGSEA.

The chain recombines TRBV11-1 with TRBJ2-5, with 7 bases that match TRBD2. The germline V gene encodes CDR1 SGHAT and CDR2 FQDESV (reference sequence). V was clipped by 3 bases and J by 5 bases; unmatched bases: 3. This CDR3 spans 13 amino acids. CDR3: CASSFRGGETQYF. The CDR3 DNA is TGTGCCAGCAGCTTCCGGGGAGGGGAGACCCAGTACTTC.

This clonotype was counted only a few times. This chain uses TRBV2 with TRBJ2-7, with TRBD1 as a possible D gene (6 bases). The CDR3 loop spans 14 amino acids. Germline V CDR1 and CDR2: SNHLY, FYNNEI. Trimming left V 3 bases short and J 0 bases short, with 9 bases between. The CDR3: CASSEEQGSYEQYF. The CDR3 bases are TGTGCCAGCAGTGAGGAACAGGGCTCCTACGAGCAGTACTTC.

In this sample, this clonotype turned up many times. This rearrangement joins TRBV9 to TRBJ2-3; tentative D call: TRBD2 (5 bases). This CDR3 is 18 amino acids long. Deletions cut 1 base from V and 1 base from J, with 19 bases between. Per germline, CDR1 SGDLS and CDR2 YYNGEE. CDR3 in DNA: TGTGCCAGCAGCGTAACTCGGCAGGCCCTGGAGGGCACAGATACGCAGTATTTT. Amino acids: CASSVTRQALEGTDTQYF.

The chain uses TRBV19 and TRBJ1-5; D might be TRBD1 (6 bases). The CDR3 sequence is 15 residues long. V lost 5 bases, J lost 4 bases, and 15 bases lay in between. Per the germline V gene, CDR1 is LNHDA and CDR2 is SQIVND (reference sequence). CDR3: CASSVKGGGNQPQHF. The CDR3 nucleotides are TGTGCCAGTAGTGTTAAGGGGGGGGGTAATCAGCCCCAGCATTTT.

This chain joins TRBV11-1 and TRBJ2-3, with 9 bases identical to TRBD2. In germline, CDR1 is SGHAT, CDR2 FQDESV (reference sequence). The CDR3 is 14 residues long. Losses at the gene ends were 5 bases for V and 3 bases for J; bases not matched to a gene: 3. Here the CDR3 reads CASSPGLATDTQYF. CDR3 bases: TGTGCCAGCAGCCCGGGACTAGCAACAGATACGCAGTATTTT.

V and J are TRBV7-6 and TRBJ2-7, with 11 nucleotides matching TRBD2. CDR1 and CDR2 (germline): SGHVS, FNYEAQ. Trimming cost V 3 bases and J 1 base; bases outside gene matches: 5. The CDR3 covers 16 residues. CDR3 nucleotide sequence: TGTGCCAGCAGCTTCCGCGGGACTAGCGGATCCTACGAGCAGTACTTC. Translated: CASSFRGTSGSYEQYF.

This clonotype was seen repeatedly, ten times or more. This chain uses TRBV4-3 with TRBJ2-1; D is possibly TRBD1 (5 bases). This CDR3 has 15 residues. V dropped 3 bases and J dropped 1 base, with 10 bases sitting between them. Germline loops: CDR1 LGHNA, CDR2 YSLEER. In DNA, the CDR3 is TGCGCCAGCAGCCAGCAGGGATATTCCTACAATGAGCAGTTCTTC. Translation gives CASSQQGYSYNEQFF.

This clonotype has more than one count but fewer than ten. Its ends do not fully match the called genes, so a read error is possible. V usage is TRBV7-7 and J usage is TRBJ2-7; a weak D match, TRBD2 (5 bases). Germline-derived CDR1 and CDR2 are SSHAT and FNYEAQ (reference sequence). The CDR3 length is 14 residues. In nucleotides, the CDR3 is TGTGCTAGCAGCTTAGCGCCAGACTCCTACGAGCAGTACTTC. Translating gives CASSLAPDSYEQYF.